This T cell receptor beta chain was obtained from a study of T cell changes during pregnancy in multiple sclerosis. The CDR3 runs to 16 residues. CDR1 is SGHVS, CDR2 FQNEAQ, per germline. The ends lost 5 bases at V and 2 bases at J; junction bases unmatched: 6. The method was immunoSEQ multiplex PCR; TCRdb's version includes in-frame clones alone and lacks a portion of them. Here the sample spans about 24,000 clones, 86% being singletons. The chain carries TRBV7-8 and TRBJ2-3; 11 bases are a match to TRBD2. This clonotype was sampled from a female donor in good health, enrolled as a control in a pregnancy study. This specimen was CD8+ T cells from peripheral blood mononuclear cells, taken in the first trimester of pregnancy. Here the CDR3 reads CASSHLTSGVTDTQYF. CDR3 nucleotide sequence: TGTGCCAGCAGCCATCTGACTAGCGGGGTCACAGATACGCAGTATTTT.